This T cell receptor (beta chain) is from a study of PD-1 blockade in mismatch repair-deficient tumors. On the study more broadly: Patients had roughly twelve mismatch repair-deficient cancer types, all previously treated and progressing.

TCRs were sequenced from a few patients responding to pembrolizumab. Profiling relied on immunoSEQ multiplex PCR, and the TCRdb table lists in-frame clones only, not all of them. Of 60,000 to 70,000 clones in the sample, around 88% were seen once. The source is an adult with mismatch repair-deficient cancer. The starting material was peripheral blood, obtained 52 weeks after starting pembrolizumab.

The CDR3 DNA reads as TGCGCCAGCAGCCAAGCATCTAGGTGGCTCGGCGAGCAGTACTTC. Protein product: CASSQASRWLGEQYF. This chain connects TRBV4-3 to TRBJ2-7; no clear D. V lost 1 base to trimming and J lost 6 bases, with 16 bases between them. Germline CDR1 reads LGHNA; CDR2 reads YSLEER. The CDR3 extends over 15 amino acids.